These T cell receptor beta chains were read from a single sample in a study of T cells in narcolepsy. Produced via immunoSEQ multiplex PCR; TCRdb's table is partial and in-frame only. The repertoire includes roughly 24,000 clones, around 84% of them detected once, and under 1.2% sits in the top ten. Input material: memory (CD45RA-) CD4+ T cells from blood. The receptors shown here come from a human donor in good health. The CDR3 runs from the conserved cysteine through the conserved F or W. The D gene is left open where the match is weak. Size is omitted from some rows. Given values are once, few, many or a class for expanded clones.

D	size	V	J	CDR3	DNA
TRBD2	.	TRBV15	TRBJ2-7	CATSRDKGGSFWEQYF	TGTGCCACCAGCAGAGACAAGGGCGGGAGTTTCTGGGAGCAGTACTTC
.	.	TRBV27	TRBJ2-2	CASSLNGDFTGELFF	TGTGCCAGCAGTTTGAATGGGGACTTCACCGGGGAGCTGTTTTTT
.	.	TRBV10-2	TRBJ1-2	CASSPPLHITNYGYTF	TGCGCCAGCAGCCCCCCACTACACATAACTAACTATGGCTACACCTTC
TRBD1	.	TRBV10-3	TRBJ2-2	CAVHRTGDTGELFF	TGTGCCGTTCACAGGACAGGCGACACCGGGGAGCTGTTTTTT
TRBD2	once	TRBV9	TRBJ2-1	CASSVRTSRDNEQFF	TGTGCCAGCAGCGTACGGACTAGCAGAGACAATGAGCAGTTCTTC
TRBD1	.	TRBV16	TRBJ1-1	CASRRQGAGNTEAFF	TGTGCCAGCAGACGACAGGGGGCGGGCAACACTGAAGCTTTCTTT
.	.	TRBV19	TRBJ2-1	CASTRGTEQFF	TGTGCCAGTACCCGGGGAACGGAGCAGTTCTTC
.	few	TRBV19	TRBJ2-7	CASSPRGSVWYEQYF	TGTGCCAGTAGTCCTCGGGGTTCCGTCTGGTACGAGCAGTACTTC
TRBD1	few	TRBV30	TRBJ1-2	CAWSPTGTGLLGKGYTF	TGTGCCTGGAGCCCCACCGGGACAGGGCTCTTGGGAAAAGGCTACACCTTC
.	.	TRBV4-3	TRBJ2-1	CASSFDRNEQFF	TGCGCCAGCAGCTTCGATCGTAATGAGCAGTTCTTC
.	.	TRBV18	TRBJ1-2	CASSRTSPPQTNYGYTF	TGTGCCAGCTCCCGGACGAGCCCGCCCCAAACTAACTATGGCTACACCTTC
.	.	TRBV28	TRBJ1-2	CASSFQSGYGYTF	TGTGCCAGCAGTTTCCAGTCCGGCTATGGCTACACCTTC
.	.	TRBV7-6	TRBJ1-3	CASSTPPGLGNTIYF	TGTGCCAGCAGTACCCCACCAGGATTGGGAAACACCATATATTTT
.	.	TRBV6-1	TRBJ1-2	CASSDSPGGYTF	TGTGCCAGCAGTGACTCCCCCGGGGGCTACACCTTC
.	.	TRBV30	TRBJ2-1	CAWSVSTGLYNEQFF	TGTGCCTGGAGTGTATCGACAGGCCTCTACAATGAGCAGTTCTTC
TRBD2	.	TRBV6-1	TRBJ2-3	CASSGTSRITDTQYF	TGTGCCAGCAGTGGGACTAGCAGAATCACAGATACGCAGTATTTT
TRBD2	.	TRBV11-2	TRBJ2-3	CASSLAAWGGTDTQYF	TGTGCCAGCAGCTTAGCGGCGTGGGGGGGGACAGATACGCAGTATTTT
.	.	TRBV2	TRBJ1-5	CASSVRLAGEDTQHF	TGTGCCAGCAGTGTGAGACTAGCGGGAGAAGATACGCAGCATTTT
TRBD2	once	TRBV11-2	TRBJ2-3	CASSLRPTSGRTDTQYF	TGTGCCAGCAGCTTAAGACCCACTAGCGGGAGGACAGATACGCAGTATTTT
.	.	TRBV27	TRBJ1-1	CASSPSGLSNTEAFF	TGTGCCAGCAGTCCCTCGGGACTGTCGAACACTGAAGCTTTCTTT
.	.	TRBV28	TRBJ2-3	CASSRSLVGTDTQYF	TGTGCCAGCAGTCGTAGTCTGGTCGGCACAGATACGCAGTATTTT
TRBD1	.	TRBV18	TRBJ1-1	CASSPPLGTVNTEAFF	TGTGCCAGCTCACCACCTCTCGGGACAGTGAACACTGAAGCTTTCTTT
TRBD1	once	TRBV19	TRBJ2-5	CASSIDRTGGKETQYF	TGTGCCAGTAGTATAGACCGGACAGGGGGGAAAGAGACCCAGTACTTC
TRBD1	.	TRBV18	TRBJ1-1	CASSTPGQGSEAFF	TGTGCCAGCTCGACACCGGGACAGGGGTCTGAAGCTTTCTTT
.	.	TRBV19	TRBJ2-1	CASSKLASYNEQFF	TGTGCCAGTAGCAAACTAGCTTCCTACAATGAGCAGTTCTTC
TRBD2	.	TRBV9	TRBJ2-3	CASSVGRGGTDTQYF	TGTGCCAGCAGCGTAGGGCGGGGGGGCACAGATACGCAGTATTTT
TRBD1	few	TRBV19	TRBJ1-2	CASSINGQGAGYTF	TGTGCCAGTAGTATAAACGGGCAGGGGGCCGGCTACACCTTC
.	.	TRBV18	TRBJ2-1	CASSKTENYNEQFF	TGTGCCAGCTCAAAGACAGAAAACTACAATGAGCAGTTCTTC
.	.	TRBV12-5	TRBJ1-5	CASGLAGPQPQHF	TGTGCTAGTGGTTTGGCAGGGCCTCAGCCCCAGCATTTT
TRBD2	.	TRBV28	TRBJ2-7	CASSSGREDEQYF	TGTGCCAGCAGTTCGGGGAGGGAGGACGAGCAGTACTTC
.	.	TRBV2	TRBJ1-2	CASSEARGDGYTF	TGTGCCAGCAGTGAAGCGCGGGGCGATGGCTACACCTTC
.	.	TRBV4-3	TRBJ1-1	CASSQDRTGGLAFF	TGCGCCAGCAGCCAAGATCGAACGGGAGGGTTAGCTTTCTTT
.	.	TRBV30	TRBJ1-2	CAGGERSNYGYTF	TGTGCCGGAGGGGAACGGTCTAACTATGGCTACACCTTC
TRBD2	.	TRBV5-1	TRBJ2-3	CASSLVVAGGSDTQYF	TGCGCCAGCAGCTTGGTGGTAGCGGGAGGGTCCGATACGCAGTATTTT
.	.	TRBV5-6	TRBJ1-2	CASSLYRESYTF	TGTGCCAGCAGCCTCTACAGGGAGTCCTACACCTTC
.	.	TRBV5-4	TRBJ2-6	CASSLVQGGANVLTF	TGTGCCAGCAGCTTGGTACAGGGTGGGGCCAACGTCCTGACTTTC
.	few	TRBV4-3	TRBJ1-5	CASSQDLARYQPQHF	TGCGCCAGCAGCCAAGATCTAGCCAGATATCAGCCCCAGCATTTT
TRBD1	.	TRBV5-4	TRBJ1-2	CASSLFTGDGYGYTF	TGTGCCAGCAGCTTGTTTACAGGGGACGGCTATGGCTACACCTTC
.	few	TRBV6-5	TRBJ1-2	CASSYRTGNYGYTF	TGTGCCAGCAGTTACCGCACAGGGAACTATGGCTACACCTTC
.	.	TRBV5-1	TRBJ1-4	CASSDPGGANEKLFF	TGCGCCAGCAGCGACCCCGGGGGGGCTAATGAAAAACTGTTTTTT
.	.	TRBV5-4	TRBJ1-1	CASSKAMNTEAFF	TGTGCCAGCAGCAAGGCCATGAACACTGAAGCTTTCTTT
.	.	TRBV19	TRBJ2-6	CASSISVRGANVLAF	TGTGCCAGTAGTATATCCGTTCGAGGGGCCAACGTCCTGGCTTTC
TRBD1	.	TRBV5-1	TRBJ2-5	CASSLLTGGETQYF	TGCGCCAGCAGCCTATTGACAGGGGGGGAGACCCAGTACTTC
TRBD2	.	TRBV5-6	TRBJ2-1	CASRPPGLAGVLGQFF	TGTGCCAGCAGGCCTCCGGGACTAGCGGGAGTTTTGGGGCAGTTCTTC
.	.	TRBV6-6	TRBJ1-5	CASRWTAFNQPQHF	TGTGCCAGCCGATGGACGGCCTTCAATCAGCCCCAGCATTTT
.	.	TRBV7-9	TRBJ1-1	CASSLDRVNTEAFF	TGTGCCAGCAGCTTAGACAGGGTGAACACTGAAGCTTTCTTT
TRBD1	.	TRBV12-5	TRBJ1-5	CASGVQGTGQPQHF	TGTGCTAGTGGTGTACAGGGGACAGGACAGCCCCAGCATTTT